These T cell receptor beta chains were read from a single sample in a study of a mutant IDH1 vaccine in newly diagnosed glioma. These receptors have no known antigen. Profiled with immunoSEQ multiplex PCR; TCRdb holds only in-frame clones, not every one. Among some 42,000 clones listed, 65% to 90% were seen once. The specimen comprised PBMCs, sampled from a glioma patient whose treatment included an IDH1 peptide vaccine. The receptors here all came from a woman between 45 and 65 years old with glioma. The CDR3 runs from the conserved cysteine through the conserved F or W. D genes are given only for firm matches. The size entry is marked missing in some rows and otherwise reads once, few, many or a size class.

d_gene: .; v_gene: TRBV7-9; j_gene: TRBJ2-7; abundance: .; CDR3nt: TGTGCCAGCAGCCCCCGGGGTAGCGGCCTCTACGAGCAGTACTTC; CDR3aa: CASSPRGSGLYEQYF
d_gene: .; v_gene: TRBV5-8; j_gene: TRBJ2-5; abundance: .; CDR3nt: TGTGCCAGCAGCTTGGGGCGAACAAGGGACATGGCTAAACAAGAGACCCAGTACTTC; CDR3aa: CASSLGRTRDMAKQETQYF
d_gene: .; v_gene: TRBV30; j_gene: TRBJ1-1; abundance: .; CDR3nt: TGTGCCTGGAGTACGTACACTGAAGCTTTCTTT; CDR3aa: CAWSTYTEAFF
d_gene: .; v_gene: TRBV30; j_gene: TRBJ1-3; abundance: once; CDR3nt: TGTGCCTGGAGTGTGGGAGGAACTGGAAACACCATATATTTT; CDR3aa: CAWSVGGTGNTIYF
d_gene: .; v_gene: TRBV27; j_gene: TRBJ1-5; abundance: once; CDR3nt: TGTGCCAGCAGTCCGCAGGCGGTCAATAGCAATCAGCCCCAGCATTTT; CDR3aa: CASSPQAVNSNQPQHF
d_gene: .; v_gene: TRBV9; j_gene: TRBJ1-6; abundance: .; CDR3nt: TGTGCCAGCAGCGTGGACCCTGTAAGGGATAATTCACCCCTCCACTTT; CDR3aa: CASSVDPVRDNSPLHF
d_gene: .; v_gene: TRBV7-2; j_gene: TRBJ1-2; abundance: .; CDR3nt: TGTGCCAGCAGCTTAGCGGTAGGGCTTGGCTACACCTTC; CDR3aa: CASSLAVGLGYTF
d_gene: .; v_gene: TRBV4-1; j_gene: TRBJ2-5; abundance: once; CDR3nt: TGCGCCAGCAGCCAAGGGTTGGGTTGGGGAGAGACCCAGTACTTC; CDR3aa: CASSQGLGWGETQYF
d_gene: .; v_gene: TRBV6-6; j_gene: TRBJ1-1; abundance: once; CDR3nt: TGTGCCAGCAGTTACCCTCCGGACAGGAACACTGAAGCTTTCTTT; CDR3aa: CASSYPPDRNTEAFF
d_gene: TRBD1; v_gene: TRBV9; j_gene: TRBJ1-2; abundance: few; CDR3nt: TGTGCCAGCAGCGCCTTCACAGGGGGCGGCTACACCTTC; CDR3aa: CASSAFTGGGYTF
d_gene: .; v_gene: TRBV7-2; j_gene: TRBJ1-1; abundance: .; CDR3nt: TGTGCCAGCAGCCCGCGACAGAACACTGAAGCTTTCTTT; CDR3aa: CASSPRQNTEAFF
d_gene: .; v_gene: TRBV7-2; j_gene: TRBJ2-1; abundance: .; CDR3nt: TGTGCCAGCAGCTCCTCGCCCGGGACCCGCCAGTTCTTC; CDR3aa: CASSSSPGTRQFF
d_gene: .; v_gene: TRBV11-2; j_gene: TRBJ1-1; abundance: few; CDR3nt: TGTGCCAGCAGCTTAGAGCCGGGGGCAACCACTGAAGCTTTCTTT; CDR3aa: CASSLEPGATTEAFF
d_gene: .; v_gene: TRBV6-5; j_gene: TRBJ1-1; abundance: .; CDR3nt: TGTGCCAGCAGTTACGGAAGGCGGAACACTGAAGCTTTCTTT; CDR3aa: CASSYGRRNTEAFF
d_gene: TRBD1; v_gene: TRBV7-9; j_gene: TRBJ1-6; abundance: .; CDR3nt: TGTGCCAGCAGTTATACCGGGACAGATTATTCACCCCTCCACTTT; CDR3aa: CASSYTGTDYSPLHF
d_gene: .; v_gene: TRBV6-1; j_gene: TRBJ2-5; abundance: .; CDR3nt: TGTGCCAGCAAAAGGGGGCGGGGGATACAAGAGACCCAGTACTTC; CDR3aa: CASKRGRGIQETQYF
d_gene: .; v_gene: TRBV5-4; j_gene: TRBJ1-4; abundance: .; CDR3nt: TGTGCCAGCAGCGCCGGGGCAGGGGCTAATGAAAAACTGTTTTTT; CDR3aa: CASSAGAGANEKLFF
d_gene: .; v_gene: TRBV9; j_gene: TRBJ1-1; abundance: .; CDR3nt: TGTGCCACCACGGGGGCCGGGAACACTGAAGCTTTCTTT; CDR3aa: CATTGAGNTEAFF
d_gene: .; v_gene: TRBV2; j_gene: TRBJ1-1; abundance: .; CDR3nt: TGTGCCGTCCGCGGCGGTTATGCTGAAGCTTTCTTT; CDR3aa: CAVRGGYAEAFF
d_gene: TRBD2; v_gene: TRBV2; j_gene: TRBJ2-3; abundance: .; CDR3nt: TGTGCCAGCAGTCAGACTAGCCCCACAGATACGCAGTATTTT; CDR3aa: CASSQTSPTDTQYF
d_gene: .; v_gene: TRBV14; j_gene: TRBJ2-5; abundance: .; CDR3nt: TGTGCCAGCAGCCGGGACGGGGGCCAAGAGACCCAGTACTTC; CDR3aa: CASSRDGGQETQYF
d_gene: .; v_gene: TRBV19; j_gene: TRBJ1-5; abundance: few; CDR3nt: TGTGCCAGTAATTGGGCGGGTCAGCCCCAGCATTTT; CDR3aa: CASNWAGQPQHF
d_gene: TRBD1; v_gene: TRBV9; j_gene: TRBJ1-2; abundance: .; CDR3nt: TGTGCCAGCAGCGCCGACAGGGGGGAATATGGCTACACCTTC; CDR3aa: CASSADRGEYGYTF
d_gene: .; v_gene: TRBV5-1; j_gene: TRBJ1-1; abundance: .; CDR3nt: TGCGCCAGCAGCCTGTTGGGATCCGAAGCTTTCTTT; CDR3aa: CASSLLGSEAFF
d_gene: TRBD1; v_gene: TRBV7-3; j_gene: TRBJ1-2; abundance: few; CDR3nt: TGTGCCAGCAGTCAAGGGGACAGGGTGGGTGGCTACACCTTC; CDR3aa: CASSQGDRVGGYTF
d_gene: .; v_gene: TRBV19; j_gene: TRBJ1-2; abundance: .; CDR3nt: TGTGCCAGTAATTCCCACAGGGTCGGGGGCGACTATGGCTACACCTTC; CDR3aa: CASNSHRVGGDYGYTF
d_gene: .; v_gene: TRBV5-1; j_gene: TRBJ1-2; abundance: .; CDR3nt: TGCGCCAGCAGCTTGGGGCGCCGAAGCTACACCTTC; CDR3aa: CASSLGRRSYTF
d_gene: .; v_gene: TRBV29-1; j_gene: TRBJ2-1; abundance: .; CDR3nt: TGCAGCGTTGGCCGGGGTACTAACTACAATGAGCAGTTCTTC; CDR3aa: CSVGRGTNYNEQFF
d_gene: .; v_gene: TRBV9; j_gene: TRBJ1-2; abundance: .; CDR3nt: TGTGCCAGCAGCGTAGCTAACTATGGCTACACCTTC; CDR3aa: CASSVANYGYTF
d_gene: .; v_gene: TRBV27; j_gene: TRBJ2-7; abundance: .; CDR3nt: TGTGCCAGCAGTCCTTTGGACAGCTACGAGCAGTACTTC; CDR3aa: CASSPLDSYEQYF
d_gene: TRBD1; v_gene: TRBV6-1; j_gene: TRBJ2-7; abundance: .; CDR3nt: TGTGCCAGCAGCGCCGACAGGGGCTCCTACGAGCAGTACTTC; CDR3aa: CASSADRGSYEQYF
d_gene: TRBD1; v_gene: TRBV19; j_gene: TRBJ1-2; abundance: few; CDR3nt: TGTGCCAGTAGCGGAGGGGGCCATGGCTACACCTTC; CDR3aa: CASSGGGHGYTF
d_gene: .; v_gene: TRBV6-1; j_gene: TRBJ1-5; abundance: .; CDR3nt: TGTGCCAGCAGCCGCTTATTTCCCCAGCATTTT; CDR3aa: CASSRLFPQHF
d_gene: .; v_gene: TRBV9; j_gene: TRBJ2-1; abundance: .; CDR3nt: TGTGCCAGCAGCGTCGAGTTAAGCTCCTACAATGAGCAGTTCTTC; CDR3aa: CASSVELSSYNEQFF
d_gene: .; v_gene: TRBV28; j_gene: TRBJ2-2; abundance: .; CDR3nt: TGTGCCAGCAGTCCAGGGAGAAACGGGGAGCTGTTTTTT; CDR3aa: CASSPGRNGELFF
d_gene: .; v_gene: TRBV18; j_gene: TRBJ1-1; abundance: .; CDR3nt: TGTGCCAGCTCAACTCAAATGAACACTGAAGCTTTCTTT; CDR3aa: CASSTQMNTEAFF
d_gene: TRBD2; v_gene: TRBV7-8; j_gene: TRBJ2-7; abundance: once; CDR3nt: TGTGCCAGCAGCTCTAGCGGGGGGCGGTTCTACGAGCAGTACTTC; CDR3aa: CASSSSGGRFYEQYF
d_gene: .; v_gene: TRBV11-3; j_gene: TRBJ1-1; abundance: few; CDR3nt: TGTGCCAGCAGCTTAAGATCCACGGGGAACACTGAAGCTTTCTTT; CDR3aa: CASSLRSTGNTEAFF
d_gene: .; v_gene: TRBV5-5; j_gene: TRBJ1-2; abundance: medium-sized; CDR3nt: TGTGCCAGCAGCAACGGCCCCTGGGACCCCTTCTATGGCTACACCTTC; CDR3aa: CASSNGPWDPFYGYTF
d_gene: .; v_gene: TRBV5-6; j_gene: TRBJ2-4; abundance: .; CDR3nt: TGTGCCAGCAGCTTTAACGCCAAGGCTGGCAAAAACATTCAGTACTTC; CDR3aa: CASSFNAKAGKNIQYF
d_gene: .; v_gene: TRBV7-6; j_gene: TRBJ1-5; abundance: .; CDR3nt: TGTGCCAGCAGTTCCCGGGGCGCGGGGGCGCGGGGTCAGCCCCAGCATTTT; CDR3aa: CASSSRGAGARGQPQHF
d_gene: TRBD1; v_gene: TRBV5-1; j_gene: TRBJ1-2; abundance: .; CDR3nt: TGCGCCAGCCGGGGTTCGGACAGGGCAGGCTATGGCTACACCTTC; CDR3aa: CASRGSDRAGYGYTF
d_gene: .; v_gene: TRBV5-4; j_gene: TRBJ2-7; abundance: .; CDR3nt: TGTGCCAGCAGCTCCGAATACGAGCAGTACTTC; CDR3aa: CASSSEYEQYF
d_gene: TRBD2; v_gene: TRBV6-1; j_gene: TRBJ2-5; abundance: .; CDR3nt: TGTGCCAGCAGTGACTTAGCGGGGGGCCCGAGTATGACCCAGTACTTC; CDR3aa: CASSDLAGGPSMTQYF
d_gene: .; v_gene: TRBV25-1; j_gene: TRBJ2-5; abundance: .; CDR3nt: TGTGCCAGCAGTGAATCATTCAGGGTCCAAGAGACCCAGTACTTC; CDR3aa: CASSESFRVQETQYF
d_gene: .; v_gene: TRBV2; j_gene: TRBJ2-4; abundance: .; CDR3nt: TGTGCCAGCAGTGAAGGGCCCGGGAACATTCAGTACTTC; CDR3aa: CASSEGPGNIQYF
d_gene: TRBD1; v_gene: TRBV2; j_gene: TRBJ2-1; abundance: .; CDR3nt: TGTGCCAGCAGTGGGGGACAGACCAACAATGAGCAGTTCTTC; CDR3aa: CASSGGQTNNEQFF
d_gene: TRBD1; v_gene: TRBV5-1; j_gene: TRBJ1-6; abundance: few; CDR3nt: TGCGCCAGCAGCATGGCCCCGGGACAGGCTTCACCCCTCCACTTT; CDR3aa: CASSMAPGQASPLHF
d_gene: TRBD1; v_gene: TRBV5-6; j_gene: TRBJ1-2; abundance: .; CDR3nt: TGTGCCAGCAGCGTGAGGGACAGGGAATATGGCTACACCTTC; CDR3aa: CASSVRDREYGYTF
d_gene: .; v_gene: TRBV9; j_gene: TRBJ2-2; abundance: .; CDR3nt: TGTGCCAGCAGCGCTTCCCCCGGGGGACCGAACACCGGGGAGCTGTTTTTT; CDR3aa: CASSASPGGPNTGELFF